One and the same sample provided the 30 T cell receptor beta chains below, sequenced in a study of T-cell reconstitution after alpha-beta-depleted transplantation in children. Unique molecular identifiers tagged the TCRbeta library. TCRdb re-derived calls from the PCR reads in MiXCR, one entry per CDR3 protein. The table records about 580,000 distinct CDR3 sequences, 25% to 30% of them present only once. The starting material was PBMCs, obtained before TCRalphabeta/CD19-depleted stem cell transplant. The receptors were sampled from a boy less than two years old with Wiskott-Aldrich syndrome, due to receive a stem cell transplant.

The chain employs TRBV20-1 and TRBJ2-1, with 8 bases identical to TRBD1. The CDR3 runs 16 residues. The J segment lost 0 bases and the V segment lost 2 bases, leaving 6 bases of the junction unmatched. The V gene's germline CDR1 is DFQATT and CDR2 SNEGSKA (reference sequence). CDR3 protein: CSARFQGAISYNEQFF. In DNA form, the CDR3 reads TGCAGTGCTAGATTCCAGGGGGCCATCTCCTACAATGAGCAGTTCTTC.

This clonotype was seen a few times. The CDR3 nucleotides are TGCGCCAGCAGCCTGACTAGCGGGAGTTTAAACACCGGGGAGCTGTTTTTT. Translation gives CASSLTSGSLNTGELFF. The chain recombines TRBV5-1 with TRBJ2-2; the match to TRBD2 covers 12 bases. CDR3 size: 17 residues. The germline gives CDR1 SGHRS, CDR2 YFSETQ. V lost 4 bases, J lost 2 bases, and 6 bases stayed unmatched.

The CDR3 region has the DNA TGTGCCAGCACTCCCCTAGCGGGAGGGCCAGGGAGGGCCAACGTCCTGACTTTC. Its protein is CASTPLAGGPGRANVLTF. V and J are TRBV12-3 or TRBV12-4 and TRBJ2-6; the match to TRBD2 covers 12 bases. The J segment lost 5 bases and the V segment lost 7 bases, leaving 12 bases of the junction unmatched. The CDR3 totals 18 residues.

The rearrangement links TRBV18 to TRBJ1-1; TRBD1 matches at 9 bases. This CDR3 contains 15 residues. Losses at the gene ends were 6 bases for V and 4 bases for J; bases not matched to a gene: 9. The germline V gene encodes CDR1 KGHSH and CDR2 LQKENI. CDR3 loop: CASSPAQGAVTEAFF. The CDR3 DNA reads as TGTGCCAGCTCCCCCGCACAGGGGGCAGTCACTGAAGCTTTCTTT.

This chain joins TRBV5-1 and TRBJ2-5; TRBD2 matches at 13 bases. Germline V CDR1 and CDR2: SGHRS, YFSETQ. The trim removed 4 bases at V and 4 bases at J, leaving 7 bases unmatched. The CDR3 covers 16 residues. The CDR3, as DNA: TGCGCCAGCAGCCCGGGGACTAGCGGGACGAGAGAGACCCAGTACTTC. The encoded protein is CASSPGTSGTRETQYF.

The chain recombines TRBV5-5 with TRBJ2-1, with TRBD1 as a possible D gene (6 bases). V was cut by 0 bases and J by 1 base, with 14 bases left in between. Germline V gives CDR1 SGHKS, CDR2 YYEKEE (reference sequence). This CDR3 region has 17 residues. This CDR3 reads CASSLAVARGSYNEQFF. For the CDR3, the DNA is TGTGCCAGCAGCTTGGCGGTAGCCAGGGGTTCCTACAATGAGCAGTTCTTC.

The chain combines TRBV20-1 with TRBJ2-1; 14 nucleotides match TRBD2. The junction had 3 bases not matched to a gene; V was cut back by 1 base and J by 4 bases. CDR1 and CDR2 (germline): DFQATT, SNEGSKA (reference sequence). The CDR3 has 16 amino acids. The CDR3 is CSARVRTSGRYNEQFF. In DNA form, the CDR3 reads TGCAGTGCTAGAGTTAGGACTAGCGGGAGGTACAATGAGCAGTTCTTC.

This chain connects TRBV7-2 to TRBJ1-1; D is unclear. Trimming stripped 2 bases from V and 7 bases from J, with 11 bases between. In germline, CDR1 is SGHTA, CDR2 FQGNSA. The CDR3 spans 13 residues. CDR3 coding DNA: TGTGCCAGCAGCTTATCTCGGGGTTTTGAAGCTTTCTTT. It codes for CASSLSRGFEAFF.

This clonotype has a handful of counts. This chain uses TRBV10-3 with TRBJ1-2; D is unclear. The V end lost 5 bases, the J end lost 3 bases, and 16 bases lay between the germline ends. The germline CDR1 and CDR2 sequences are ENHRY and SYGVKD. The CDR3 extends over 15 amino acids. CDR3 DNA: TGTGCCATCAGTCGGCTGGAAATGGTTGACTATGGCTACACCTTC. As protein: CAISRLEMVDYGYTF.

The J gene is TRBJ2-5, the V gene TRBV7-8; 8 bases fit TRBD2. J lost 2 bases, V lost 5 bases, and 10 bases had no gene match. The CDR3 runs 16 residues. Germline V gene sequence: CDR1 SGHVS, CDR2 FQNEAQ. The CDR3 region is CASSKLSAGAQETQYF. The CDR3 DNA follows: TGTGCCAGCAGCAAATTGTCAGCGGGAGCTCAAGAGACCCAGTACTTC.

The chain couples TRBV12-3 or TRBV12-4 to TRBJ1-4; TRBD1 aligns across 7 bases. This CDR3 has 15 residues. V was pared by 2 bases and J by 6 bases, with 6 bases of the junction left unmatched. This CDR3 reads CASSLLRQGDEKLFF. CDR3 sequence (DNA): TGTGCCAGCAGTTTATTAAGACAGGGAGATGAAAAACTGTTTTTT.

This clonotype appeared a few times. The CDR3, as DNA: TGTGCCAGCAGTTCGTTGAGCGGGAGGGTATCCTACAATGAGCAGTTCTTC. This codes for CASSSLSGRVSYNEQFF. The chain couples TRBV28 to TRBJ2-1, with 10 nucleotides matching TRBD2. The J segment lost 1 base and the V segment lost 4 bases, leaving 7 bases of the junction unmatched. Germline V CDR1 and CDR2: MDHEN, SYDVKM. This CDR3 has 17 amino acids.

The table lists this clonotype with a few counts. The rearrangement joins TRBV5-1 to TRBJ1-1; a weak D match, TRBD1 (5 bases). The V and J ends lost 2 bases and 4 bases respectively, with 12 bases between them. This CDR3 is 14 amino acids long. Germline lookup yields CDR1 SGHRS and CDR2 YFSETQ. CDR3 protein: CASSFLGGGTEAFF. The CDR3 DNA reads as TGCGCCAGCAGCTTCTTGGGGGGGGGCACTGAAGCTTTCTTT.

This clonotype turned up a few times. The V call is TRBV7-2, the J call TRBJ2-2; TRBD1 is a possible D gene (6 bases). From germline, CDR1 is SGHTA and CDR2 FQGNSA. CDR3 length: 15 amino acids. The V end lost 5 bases, the J end lost 0 bases, and 10 bases lay between the germline ends. The CDR3 DNA follows: TGTGCCAGCAGCCCGACAGGAGCGAACACCGGGGAGCTGTTTTTT. Translating gives CASSPTGANTGELFF. Supplemented by reference TRBV7-2 and TRBJ2-2, the full variable domain reads GAGVSQSPSNKVTEKGKDVELRCDPISGHTALYWYRQSLGQGLEFLIYFQGNSAPDKSGLPSDRFSAERTGGSVSTLTIQRTQQEDSAVYLCASSPTGANTGELFFGEGSRLTVL.

This chain connects TRBV5-1 to TRBJ2-7; 7 bases fit TRBD1. CDR1 is SGHRS and CDR2 is YFSETQ in the germline V gene. The CDR3 has 14 amino acids. The V gene end was trimmed by 0 bases and the J gene end by 2 bases; junction bases not matched to a gene: 2. The CDR3 sequence: CASSLVDRAYEQYF. The CDR3 nucleotides read TGCGCCAGCAGCTTGGTAGACAGGGCCTACGAGCAGTACTTC. Filled out from reference TRBV5-1 and TRBJ2-7, the complete variable domain reads KAGVTQTPRYLIKTRGQQVTLSCSPISGHRSVSWYQQTPGQGLQFLFEYFSETQRNKGNFPGRFSGRQFSNSRSEMNVSTLELGDSALYLCASSLVDRAYEQYFGPGTRLTVT.

A few counts support this clonotype. At one of its ends the junction is not consistent with the germline gene, which may arise from a read error. This chain joins TRBV20-1 and TRBJ1-3, with TRBD1 identical over 7 bases. The germline V gene has CDR1 DFQATT and CDR2 SNEGSKA (reference sequence). CDR3 length: 13 residues. CDR3 DNA sequence: TGCAGCGCTAATACAGGGGCTGGAAACACCATATATTTT. Its protein product is CSANTGAGNTIYF.

The rearrangement links TRBV10-3 to TRBJ2-6, with D possibly matching TRBD1 (6 bases). V dropped 6 bases and J dropped 4 bases, with 13 bases sitting between them. Germline V CDR1 and CDR2: ENHRY, SYGVKD. This CDR3 comprises 15 residues. CDR3 sequence: CAISATGSGANVLTF. In nucleotides, the CDR3 is TGTGCCATCAGCGCCACAGGGTCCGGGGCCAACGTCCTGACTTTC.

This clonotype was recorded at least ten times. V usage is TRBV5-1 and J usage is TRBJ2-7; TRBD2 agrees at 9 bases. J was trimmed by 1 base and V by 3 bases; bases with no gene match: 2. CDR3 length: 14 residues. The germline V gene has CDR1 SGHRS and CDR2 YFSETQ. This chain's CDR3 is CASSSTSGSYEQYF. DNA of the CDR3: TGCGCCAGCAGCTCGACTAGCGGATCCTACGAGCAGTACTTC.

This clonotype is a singleton in its sample. The CDR3 coding sequence is TGCAGTGCGAACCTTCCGACTAGCACCGCTCTCTACGAGCAGTACTTC. Translation: CSANLPTSTALYEQYF. The rearrangement joins TRBV20-1 to TRBJ2-7; 7 bases map to TRBD2. The CDR3 covers 16 residues. CDR1 and CDR2 from the germline V gene are DFQATT and SNEGSKA (reference sequence). Trimming took 6 bases from V and 3 from J; bases not matched to a gene: 17.

The J gene is TRBJ2-3, the V gene TRBV9; 7 bases are shared with TRBD1. The germline gives CDR1 SGDLS, CDR2 YYNGEE. V dropped 0 bases and J dropped 2; count of bases not matched to a gene: 9. The CDR3 sequence is 17 residues long. CDR3: CASSVGIGGDYTDTQYF. The CDR3 coding sequence is TGTGCCAGCAGCGTAGGAATAGGGGGCGACTACACAGATACGCAGTATTTT.

This clonotype was observed a handful of times. This sequence joins TRBV27 and TRBJ1-1; D is undetermined. The V gene lost 2 bases and the J gene lost 0 bases, with 10 bases spanning the gap. The CDR3 totals 15 residues. The germline CDR1 and CDR2 sequences are MNHEY and SMNVEV (reference sequence). CDR3 nucleotide sequence: TGTGCCAGCAGTTTAATAGCAGGACTGAACACTGAAGCTTTCTTT. It codes for CASSLIAGLNTEAFF.

In this sample, this clonotype turned up a few times. As the CDR3 is not closed by the conserved phenylalanine or tryptophan, this likely results from a read error. The chain uses TRBV5-1 and TRBJ2-3, with D unclear. The CDR3 spans 12 residues. Trimming removed 0 bases at V and 6 bases at J, with 5 bases between. Germline V gene lookup returns CDR1 SGHRS and CDR2 YFSETQ. In nucleotides, the CDR3 is TGCGCCAGCAGCTTGGCATCGGATACGCAGTATTCT. This gives the protein CASSLASDTQYS.

V usage is TRBV5-1 and J usage is TRBJ2-3, with 7 bases that match TRBD1. The trim removed 8 bases at V and 1 base at J, leaving 1 base unmatched. Germline-derived CDR1 and CDR2 are SGHRS and YFSETQ. CDR3 length equals 12 residues. This CDR3 reads CASGQGTDTQYF. The CDR3 coding sequence is TGCGCCAGTGGACAGGGCACAGATACGCAGTATTTT.

The sample holds a few counts of this clonotype. The chain couples TRBV10-3 to TRBJ2-3; 12 positions agree with TRBD2. The germline gives CDR1 ENHRY, CDR2 SYGVKD. This CDR3 comprises 15 residues. Unmatched junction bases numbered 3, after V lost 7 bases and J lost 1 base. The DNA for the CDR3 is TGTGCCATCATGACTAGCGGGAGCCGCACAGATACGCAGTATTTT. Translation: CAIMTSGSRTDTQYF.

The DNA for the CDR3 is TGCAGCGTTGAAGATCGTGGGACAGCGAACACTGAAGCTTTCTTT. This sequence encodes CSVEDRGTANTEAFF. This chain joins TRBV29-1 and TRBJ1-1; TRBD1 aligns across 7 bases. The germline V gene encodes CDR1 SQVTM and CDR2 ANQGSEA. V lost 0 bases, J lost 1 base, and 5 bases stayed unmatched. The CDR3 spans 15 residues.

This clonotype was detected only once. V and J are TRBV25-1 and TRBJ1-1, with D perhaps TRBD1 (5 bases). Germline CDR1 reads MGHDK; CDR2 reads SYGVNS. V lost 2 bases and J lost 8, with 18 bases in between. The CDR3 sequence is 15 residues long. For the CDR3, the DNA is TGTGCCAGCAGTGAAATCTACGAGGGGCTATCGGAAGCTTTCTTT. The encoded protein is CASSEIYEGLSEAFF.

The genes are TRBV12-3 or TRBV12-4 and TRBJ2-7; unclear D gene. The V end lost 3 bases, the J end lost 3 bases, and 12 bases lay between the germline ends. This CDR3 has 14 residues. CDR3 protein: CASSFGGSLYEQYF. The CDR3 DNA is TGTGCCAGCAGTTTCGGCGGATCACTCTACGAGCAGTACTTC.

The chain links TRBV3-1 to TRBJ2-5, with unresolved D. Looked up from germline, CDR1 is LGHDT and CDR2 is YNNKEL (reference sequence). CDR3 length: 15 amino acids. V was cut by 4 bases and J by 1 base, with 13 bases left in between. CDR3 bases: TGTGCCAGCAGCCTGGTTCCGGTGGCCCAAGAGACCCAGTACTTC. Translated, it gives CASSLVPVAQETQYF.

The chain employs TRBV4-1 and TRBJ1-2, with a possible D match to TRBD1 (5 bases). The germline V gene encodes CDR1 MGHRA and CDR2 YSYEKL. The CDR3 contains 17 residues. V was trimmed by 3 bases and J by 0 bases, leaving 17 bases between them. CDR3 DNA: TGCGCCAGCAGCCAGGCCTTTGCAGGGACGGCTAACTATGGCTACACCTTC. This encodes CASSQAFAGTANYGYTF.

The rearrangement links TRBV20-1 to TRBJ2-1; 8 positions match TRBD2. Germline V gene lookup returns CDR1 DFQATT and CDR2 SNEGSKA (reference sequence). V gave up 3 bases and J gave up 2 bases; unmatched junction bases: 3. This CDR3 is 14 amino acids long. CDR3 nucleotide sequence: TGCAGTGCTAGCGGGAGGGCAGCCTACAATGAGCAGTTCTTC. Residues: CSASGRAAYNEQFF.